The text below deals with one T cell receptor (beta chain). Library preparation (for TCRbeta) was performed with unique molecular identifiers. TCRdb reprocessed the PCR reads via MiXCR and lists one record per CDR3 protein. The table has around 580,000 distinct CDR3 sequences, 27% seen once. This CDR3 is 16 amino acids long. Per the germline V gene, CDR1 is MNHEY and CDR2 is SMNVEV (reference sequence). Trimming removed 4 bases at V and 2 bases at J, with 16 bases between. This entry belongs to a study of T-cell reconstitution after alpha-beta-depleted transplantation in children. The sequencing used PBMCs, collected before TCRalphabeta/CD19-depleted stem cell transplant. The clonotype was recovered from a boy in the first two years of life with Wiskott-Aldrich syndrome, due to receive a stem cell transplant. This chain joins TRBV27 and TRBJ2-3; the D call may be TRBD1 or TRBD2 (6 bases each). The CDR3 sequence is CASSSIGGPFTDTQYF. CDR3 bases: TGTGCCAGCAGTTCCATCGGGGGCCCTTTCACAGATACGCAGTATTTT.